A single sample gave rise to the 8 T cell receptor beta chains below, sequenced in a study of blood T cell repertoires in COVID-19. The protocol was immunoSEQ multiplex PCR, while the TCRdb copy is restricted to in-frame clones and leaves out a portion. The data show 95,000 to 110,000 clones, with approximately 88% seen just once and approximately 3.5% held by the top ten. The sequenced sample was peripheral blood. The receptors come from a woman aged 55-70 years with acute or convalescent COVID-19.

The chain combines TRBV19 with TRBJ1-5; 7 bases are a match to TRBD1. Unmatched junction bases numbered 4, after V lost 6 bases and J lost 2 bases. Germline V gene lookup returns CDR1 LNHDA and CDR2 SQIVND (reference sequence). CDR3 size: 14 residues. CDR3 DNA sequence: TGTGCCAGTAGCACTGACAGGGGCAATCAGCCCCAGCATTTT. Its translation is CASSTDRGNQPQHF.

The chain links TRBV7-8 to TRBJ2-2; TRBD2 agrees at 8 bases. Germline CDR1 is SGHVS and CDR2 is FQNEAQ. V dropped 6 bases and J dropped 2; count of bases not matched to a gene: 8. The CDR3 extends over 16 amino acids. CDR3 bases: TGTGCCAGCAGTTCCCCTCGGGGGGGAAACACCGGGGAGCTGTTTTTT. Protein product: CASSSPRGGNTGELFF.

The chain combines TRBV3-1 (or the pseudogene TRBV3-2) with TRBJ2-5; 7 positions agree with TRBD2. The CDR3 is 12 amino acids. In germline, CDR1 is LGHDT, CDR2 YNNKEL (reference sequence). V lost 4 bases to trimming and J lost 7 bases; unmatched junction nucleotides: 3. The CDR3: CASSLGEGTQYF. The CDR3 DNA reads as TGTGCCAGCAGCCTCGGGGAGGGGACCCAGTACTTC.

The chain links TRBV27 to TRBJ2-2; D might be TRBD2 (6 bases). The CDR3 contains 16 residues. V was shortened by 0 bases and J by 0 bases, with 8 bases between the two germline ends. Germline-derived CDR1 and CDR2 are MNHEY and SMNVEV (reference sequence). The CDR3 is CASSLSLAANTGELFF. CDR3 nucleotide sequence: TGTGCCAGCAGTTTATCACTAGCAGCGAACACCGGGGAGCTGTTTTTT.

This clone has only one observation. The chain couples TRBV27 to TRBJ1-2; the D gene is possibly TRBD1 (5 bases). V lost 2 bases, J lost 6 bases, and 16 bases lay in between. CDR1 MNHEY and CDR2 SMNVEV come from the germline V gene (reference sequence). The CDR3 length is 15 residues. CDR3 DNA: TGTGCCAGCAGTTTAATAGACCGCGGGGCTAATGGCTACACCTTC. This codes for CASSLIDRGANGYTF.

The chain uses TRBV28 and TRBJ1-5; TRBD1 agrees at 7 bases. This CDR3 has 17 amino acids. Per the germline V gene, CDR1 is MDHEN and CDR2 is SYDVKM. V lost 5 bases and J lost 0; bases outside the gene matches: 10. The DNA for the CDR3 is TGTGCCAGCAGTCCCCGTGTCGGACAGGCTAGCAATCAGCCCCAGCATTTT. This encodes CASSPRVGQASNQPQHF.

The chain is built from TRBV2 and TRBJ1-4, with 7 bases that match TRBD1. CDR3 length: 13 amino acids. Germline CDR1 SNHLY, CDR2 FYNNEI. V was pared by 7 bases and J by 8 bases, with 7 bases of the junction left unmatched. The CDR3 DNA is TGTGCCAGCAACACAGGGGAGTACGAAAAACTGTTTTTT. Its translation: CASNTGEYEKLFF.

The chain is built from TRBV4-2 and TRBJ2-2; TRBD2 agrees at 10 bases. The J segment lost 5 bases and the V segment lost 0 bases, leaving 6 bases of the junction unmatched. Germline assignment: CDR1 LGHNA and CDR2 YNFKEQ. This CDR3 is 17 amino acids long. CDR3 DNA: TGTGCCAGCAGCCAAGATCGGGGACTAGCGCTTACCGGGGAGCTGTTTTTT. Translated, it gives CASSQDRGLALTGELFF.